This T cell receptor (beta chain) is from a study of CD8+CD57+ T cells in acquired aplastic anemia. For CDR3 and TCR beta VDJ profiling, genomic DNA was the template used. One entry per CDR3 protein, called by TCRdb with MiXCR from the reads. This sample carries 200,000 to 250,000 distinct CDR3 sequences, about 60% of them seen once, and the ten largest clones take roughly 61%. Trimming removed 6 bases from V and 7 bases from J, with 10 bases in between. The CDR3 covers 12 residues. CDR1 and CDR2 from the germline V gene are LNHDA and SQIVND (reference sequence). Patients chosen for sequencing had shown CD8+CD57+ cell expansion by flow cytometry.

The sequence derives from a human donor with aplastic anemia. The chain employs TRBV19 and TRBJ2-1; D not resolved. The sample consisted of sorted CD4+, CD8+, or CD8+CD57+ T cells (not recorded which) from PBMCs. Written as DNA, the CDR3 is TGTGCCAGTAGAGGCCCAATGAATGAGCAGTTCTTC. Translation gives CASRGPMNEQFF.